Listed here are 5 T cell receptor beta chains from one sample, sequenced in a study of Ad26.COV2.S vaccination and SARS-CoV-2 variants. Noted treatment: around 19 received Ad26.COV2.S at low or high dose, single or two shots; roughly 5 received placebo; per-sample allocation not given. Collection of the samples took place on day 63 after the first injection of vaccine or placebo. This table comes from immunoSEQ multiplex PCR, and its TCRdb copy is limited to in-frame clones, with some not included. The table has some 480,000 clones, around 85% seen once. This sample comprised peripheral blood, obtained in a trial of Ad26.COV2.S vaccine versus placebo. These TCRs come from a person between 18 and 59 years old who received the Ad26.COV2.S COVID-19 vaccine or a placebo.

The CDR3 loop is CASSRTPSYEQYF. CDR3 coding DNA: TGTGCCAGCAGTCGGACGCCGTCCTACGAGCAGTACTTC. The chain links TRBV6-5 to TRBJ2-7; no clear D gene. Trimming left V 5 bases short and J 1 base short, with 9 bases between. The CDR3 is made up of 13 amino acids. Germline V gene data show CDR1 as MNHEY and CDR2 as SVGAGI.

The chain couples TRBV5-1 to TRBJ2-1; tentative D call: TRBD2 (5 bases). The germline V and J ends were trimmed by 1 base and 9 bases, with 11 bases remaining between them. Looked up from germline, CDR1 is SGHRS and CDR2 is YFSETQ. The CDR3 length is 13 residues. CDR3 in amino acids: CASSLKGEGEQFF. The DNA of the CDR3 is TGCGCCAGCAGCTTGAAAGGAGAGGGTGAGCAGTTCTTC.

The CDR3 region is CASSLGQDQETQYF. CDR3 DNA: TGTGCCAGCAGCTTAGGACAGGACCAAGAGACCCAGTACTTC. V and J are TRBV5-4 and TRBJ2-5, with TRBD1 matching over 7 bases. Germline CDR1 reads SGHNT; CDR2 reads YYREEE (reference sequence). V shed 2 bases, J shed 0 bases, and the junction held 1 base outside the gene matches. The CDR3 is 14 amino acids.

V is TRBV11-3 and J is TRBJ2-1; D possibly corresponds to TRBD2 (6 bases). V dropped 4 bases and J dropped 8 bases, with 12 bases sitting between them. Germline assignment: CDR1 SGHNT and CDR2 YENEEA. The CDR3 spans 13 residues. CDR3 region: CASSSEGFDEQFF. In nucleotides, the CDR3 is TGTGCCAGCAGCTCGGAGGGATTCGATGAGCAGTTCTTC.

This clone has a handful of counts. The gene calls are TRBV6-2 or TRBV6-3 and TRBJ1-1; D is uncertain. This CDR3 comprises 11 residues. Germline CDR1 is MNHEY and CDR2 is SVGEGT. V was shortened by 4 bases and J by 6 bases, with 6 bases between the two germline ends. CDR3 region: CASSSIPEAFF. The CDR3 DNA sequence: TGTGCCAGCAGTTCGATCCCTGAAGCTTTCTTT.